This T cell receptor beta chain was retrieved from a study of T cell responses to AZD1222 COVID-19 vaccine. Notes on the study in general: None of the repertoires were sampled until the peak T cell response had passed. Spike-specific TCRs gained breadth and depth after people received two AZD1222 doses.

With respect to this clone: As yet, its antigen is unknown.

The CDR3 length is 13 residues. Germline V lookup: CDR1 MGHDK, CDR2 SYGVNS. The ends were cut back, 4 bases at V and 13 bases at J, with 14 bases in the middle. Assay used: immunoSEQ multiplex PCR; TCRdb lists only in-frame clones, some missing. Among 80,000 to 100,000 clones listed, roughly 85% were seen once. The sequenced sample was peripheral blood, obtained 28 days after the second AZD1222 dose. The clonotype was recovered from an adult who received the AZD1222 COVID-19 vaccine. The genes are TRBV25-1 and TRBJ1-6, with D perhaps matching TRBD1 (5 bases). This CDR3 reads CASSARAGRPLHF. CDR3 DNA sequence: TGTGCCAGCAGTGCCAGAGCAGGGCGTCCCCTCCACTTT. Supplemented by reference TRBV25-1 and TRBJ1-6, the full variable domain reads EADIYQTPRYLVIGTGKKITLECSQTMGHDKMYWYQQDPGMELHLIHYSYGVNSTEKGDLSSESTVSRIRTEHFPLTLESARPSHTSQYLCASSARAGRPLHFGNGTRLTVT.